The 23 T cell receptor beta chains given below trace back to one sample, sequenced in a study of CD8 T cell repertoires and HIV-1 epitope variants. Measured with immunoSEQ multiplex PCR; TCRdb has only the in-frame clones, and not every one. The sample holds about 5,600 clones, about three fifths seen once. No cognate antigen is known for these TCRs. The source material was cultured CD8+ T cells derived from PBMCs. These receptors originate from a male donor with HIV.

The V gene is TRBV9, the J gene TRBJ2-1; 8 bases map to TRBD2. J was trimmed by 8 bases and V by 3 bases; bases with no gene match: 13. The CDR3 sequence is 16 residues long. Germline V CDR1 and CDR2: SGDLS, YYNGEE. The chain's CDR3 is CASSALGAGVLDEQFF. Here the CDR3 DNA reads TGTGCCAGCAGCGCCCTTGGAGCGGGAGTTTTAGATGAGCAGTTCTTC.

CDR3 amino acids: CASSLGVYNEQFF. CDR3 in DNA: TGCGCCAGCAGCTTGGGTGTCTACAATGAGCAGTTCTTC. This rearrangement joins TRBV5-1 to TRBJ2-1; no definite D call. V was shortened by 0 bases and J by 3 bases, with 4 bases between the two germline ends. CDR3 length: 13 amino acids. Germline CDR1 and CDR2: SGHRS and YFSETQ. The whole variable domain, remainder taken from reference TRBV5-1 and TRBJ2-1, is KAGVTQTPRYLIKTRGQQVTLSCSPISGHRSVSWYQQTPGQGLQFLFEYFSETQRNKGNFPGRFSGRQFSNSRSEMNVSTLELGDSALYLCASSLGVYNEQFFGPGTRLTVL.

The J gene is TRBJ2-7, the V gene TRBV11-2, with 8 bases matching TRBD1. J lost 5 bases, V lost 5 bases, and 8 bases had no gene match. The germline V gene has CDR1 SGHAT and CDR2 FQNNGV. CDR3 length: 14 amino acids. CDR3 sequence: CASSPQGARNEQYF. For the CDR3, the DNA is TGTGCCAGCAGCCCCCAGGGGGCTCGGAACGAGCAGTACTTC.

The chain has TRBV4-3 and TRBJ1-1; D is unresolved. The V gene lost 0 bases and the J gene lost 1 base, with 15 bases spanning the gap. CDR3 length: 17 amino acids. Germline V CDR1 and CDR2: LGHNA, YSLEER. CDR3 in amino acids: CASSQDAFDRGNTEAFF. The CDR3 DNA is TGCGCCAGCAGCCAAGACGCTTTTGATCGTGGGAACACTGAAGCTTTCTTT.

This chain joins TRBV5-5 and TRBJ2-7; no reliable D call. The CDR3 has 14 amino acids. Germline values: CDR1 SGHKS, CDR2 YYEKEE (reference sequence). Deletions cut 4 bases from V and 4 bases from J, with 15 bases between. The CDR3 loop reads CASSPISSYYEQYF. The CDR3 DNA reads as TGTGCCAGCAGCCCTATATCCTCATATTACGAGCAGTACTTC.

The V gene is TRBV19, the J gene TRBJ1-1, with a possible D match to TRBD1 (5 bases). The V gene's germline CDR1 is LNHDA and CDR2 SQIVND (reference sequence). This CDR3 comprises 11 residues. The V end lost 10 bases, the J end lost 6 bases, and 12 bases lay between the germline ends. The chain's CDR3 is CATWGQAEAFF. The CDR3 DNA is TGTGCCACCTGGGGCCAAGCTGAAGCTTTCTTT. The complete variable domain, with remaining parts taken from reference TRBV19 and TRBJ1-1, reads DGGITQSPKYLFRKEGQNVTLSCEQNLNHDAMYWYRQDPGQGLRLIYYSQIVNDFQKGDIAEGYSVSREKKESFPLTVTSAQKNPTAFYLCATWGQAEAFFGQGTRLTVV.

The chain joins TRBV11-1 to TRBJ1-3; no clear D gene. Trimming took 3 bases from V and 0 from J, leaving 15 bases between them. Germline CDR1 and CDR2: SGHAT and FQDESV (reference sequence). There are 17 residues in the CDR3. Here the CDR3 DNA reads TGTGCCAGCAGCTTCAACCCGGGCTCCTACTCTGGAAACACCATATATTTT. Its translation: CASSFNPGSYSGNTIYF.

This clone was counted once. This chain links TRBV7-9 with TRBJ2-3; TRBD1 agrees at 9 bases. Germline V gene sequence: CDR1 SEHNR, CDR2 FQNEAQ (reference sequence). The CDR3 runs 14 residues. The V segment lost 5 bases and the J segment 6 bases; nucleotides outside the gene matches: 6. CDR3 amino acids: CASSITGGGDTQYF. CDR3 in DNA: TGTGCCAGCAGCATTACAGGGGGCGGGGATACGCAGTATTTT.

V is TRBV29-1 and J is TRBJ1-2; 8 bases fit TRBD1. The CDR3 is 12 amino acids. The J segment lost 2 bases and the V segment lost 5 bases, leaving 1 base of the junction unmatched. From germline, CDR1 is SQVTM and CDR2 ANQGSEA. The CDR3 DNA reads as TGCAGCGTTTCAGGGGGCAACTATGGCTACACCTTC. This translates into CSVSGGNYGYTF.

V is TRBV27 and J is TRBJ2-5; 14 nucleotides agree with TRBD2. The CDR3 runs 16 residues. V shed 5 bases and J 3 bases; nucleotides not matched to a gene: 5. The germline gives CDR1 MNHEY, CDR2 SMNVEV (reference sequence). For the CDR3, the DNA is TGTGCCAGCAGTCCCCCGGGACTAGCGGGGGAAGAGACCCAGTACTTC. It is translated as CASSPPGLAGEETQYF.

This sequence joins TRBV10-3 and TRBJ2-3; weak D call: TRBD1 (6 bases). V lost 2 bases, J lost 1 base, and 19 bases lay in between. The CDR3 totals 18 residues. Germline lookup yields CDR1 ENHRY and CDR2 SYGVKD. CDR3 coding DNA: TGTGCCATCAGTGAGAAGCGAGAACAGGGTACTGGCACAGATACGCAGTATTTT. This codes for CAISEKREQGTGTDTQYF.

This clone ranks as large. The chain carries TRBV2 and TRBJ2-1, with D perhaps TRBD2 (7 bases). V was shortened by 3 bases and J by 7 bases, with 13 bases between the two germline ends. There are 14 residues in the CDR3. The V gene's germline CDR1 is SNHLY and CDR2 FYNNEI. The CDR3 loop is CASSEGGTLNEQFF. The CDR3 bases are TGTGCCAGCAGTGAGGGGGGGACATTGAATGAGCAGTTCTTC.

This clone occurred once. The CDR3 nucleotides are TGTGCCAGCAGCTTGTCGGGTACTGAAGCTTTCTTT. Its translation: CASSLSGTEAFF. The chain joins TRBV7-8 to TRBJ1-1; D remains ambiguous. The V and J ends lost 3 bases and 5 bases respectively, with 7 bases between them. CDR3 length: 12 amino acids. Looked up from germline, CDR1 is SGHVS and CDR2 is FQNEAQ.

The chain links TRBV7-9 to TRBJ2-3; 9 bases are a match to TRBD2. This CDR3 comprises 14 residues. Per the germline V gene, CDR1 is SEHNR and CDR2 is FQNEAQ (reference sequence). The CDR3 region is CAAGASGNTDTQYF. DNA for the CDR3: TGTGCGGCCGGGGCTAGCGGGAATACAGATACGCAGTATTTT.

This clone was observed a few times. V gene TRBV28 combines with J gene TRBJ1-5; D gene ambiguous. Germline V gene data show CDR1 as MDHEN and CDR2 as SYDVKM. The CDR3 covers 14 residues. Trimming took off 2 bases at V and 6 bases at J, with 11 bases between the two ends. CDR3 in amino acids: CASSLESGIQPQHF. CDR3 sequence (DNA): TGTGCCAGCAGTTTAGAAAGTGGGATTCAGCCCCAGCATTTT.

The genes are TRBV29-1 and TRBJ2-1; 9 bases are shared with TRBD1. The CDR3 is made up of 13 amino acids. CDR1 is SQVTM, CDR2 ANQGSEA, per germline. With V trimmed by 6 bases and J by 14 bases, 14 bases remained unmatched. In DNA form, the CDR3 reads TGCAGCGTGATAGGACAGGGGCTTTGGGAAAAGTTCTTC. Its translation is CSVIGQGLWEKFF.

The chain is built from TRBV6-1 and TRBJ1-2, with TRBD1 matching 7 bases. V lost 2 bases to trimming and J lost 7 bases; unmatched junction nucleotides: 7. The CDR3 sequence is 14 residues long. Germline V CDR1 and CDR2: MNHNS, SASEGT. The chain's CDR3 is CASSESQGVAGYTF. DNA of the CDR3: TGTGCCAGCAGTGAATCTCAGGGGGTGGCTGGCTACACCTTC.

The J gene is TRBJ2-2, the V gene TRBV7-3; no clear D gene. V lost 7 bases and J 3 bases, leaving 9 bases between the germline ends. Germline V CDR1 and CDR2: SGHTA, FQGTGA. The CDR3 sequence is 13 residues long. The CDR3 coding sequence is TGTGCCAGCAACGACAAGGACACCGGGGAGCTGTTTTTT. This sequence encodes CASNDKDTGELFF.

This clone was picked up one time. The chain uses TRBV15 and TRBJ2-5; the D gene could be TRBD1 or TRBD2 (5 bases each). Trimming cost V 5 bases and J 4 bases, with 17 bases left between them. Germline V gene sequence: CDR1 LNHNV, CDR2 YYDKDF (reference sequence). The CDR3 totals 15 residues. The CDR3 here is CATSDGEEGIETQYF. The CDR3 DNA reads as TGTGCCACCAGCGACGGTGAAGAGGGGATAGAGACCCAGTACTTC.

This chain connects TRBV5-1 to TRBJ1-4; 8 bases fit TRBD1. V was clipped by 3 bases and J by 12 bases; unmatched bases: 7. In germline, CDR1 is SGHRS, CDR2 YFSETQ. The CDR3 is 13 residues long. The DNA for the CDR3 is TGCGCCAGCAGCTCCGGGACAGGAAGGGAACTGTTTTTT. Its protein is CASSSGTGRELFF. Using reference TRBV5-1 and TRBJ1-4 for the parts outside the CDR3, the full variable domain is KAGVTQTPRYLIKTRGQQVTLSCSPISGHRSVSWYQQTPGQGLQFLFEYFSETQRNKGNFPGRFSGRQFSNSRSEMNVSTLELGDSALYLCASSSGTGRELFFGSGTQLSVL.

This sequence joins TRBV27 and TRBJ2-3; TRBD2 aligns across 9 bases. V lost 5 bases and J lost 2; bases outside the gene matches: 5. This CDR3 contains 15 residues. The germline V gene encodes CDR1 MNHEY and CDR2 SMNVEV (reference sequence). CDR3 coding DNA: TGTGCCAGCAGTAGACTAGCGGTGTACACAGATACGCAGTATTTT. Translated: CASSRLAVYTDTQYF.

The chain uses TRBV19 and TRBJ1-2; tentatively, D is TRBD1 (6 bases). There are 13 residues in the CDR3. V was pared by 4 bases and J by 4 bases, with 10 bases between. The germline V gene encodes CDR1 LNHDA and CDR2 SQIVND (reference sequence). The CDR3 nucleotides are TGTGCCAGTAGTACCGAGGGGGGCTATGGCTACACCTTC. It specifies CASSTEGGYGYTF.

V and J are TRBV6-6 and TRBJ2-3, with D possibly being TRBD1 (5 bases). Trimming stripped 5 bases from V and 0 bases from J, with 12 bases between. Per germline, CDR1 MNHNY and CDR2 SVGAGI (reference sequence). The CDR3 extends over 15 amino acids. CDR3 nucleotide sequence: TGTGCCAGCAGTGGAAGACAGCAAAGCACAGATACGCAGTATTTT. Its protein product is CASSGRQQSTDTQYF.